This T cell receptor (beta chain) stems from a study of CD8+ T cells in alopecia areata. Across the study: The study gave treated patients oral tofacitinib at 5 to 10 mg twice daily. Overall study findings and caveats: Relative to normal scalp, lesional scalp, especially alopecia totalis/universalis, showed higher clonality. Resident alphabeta T cells of normal skin are also sequenced in scalp samples. TCRs were shared less clearly across patients than in mice, possibly for HLA-related reasons.

A note on this clone: Its target is not known.

Isolated RNA was reverse transcribed into cDNA used as the sequencing template. This table comes from immunoSEQ multiplex PCR, and its TCRdb copy is limited to in-frame clones, with some not included. The data contain 12,000 or so clones, more than 50% of them singletons. Germline V gene sequence: CDR1 MGHRA, CDR2 YSYEKL. The CDR3 loop spans 17 amino acids. Trimming shortened V by 3 bases and J by 6 bases, and 21 bases separated the two germline ends. Peripheral blood, together with lesional scalp punch biopsies, was collected from alopecia areata patients. Material for sequencing was skin. The chain links TRBV4-1 to TRBJ2-1; D possibly corresponds to TRBD2 (6 bases). The TCR comes from a human donor with alopecia areata. This CDR3 is CASSHYLGGGRGNEQFF. CDR3 sequence (DNA): TGCGCCAGCAGCCATTACCTCGGGGGAGGAAGGGGCAATGAGCAGTTCTTC.